This T cell receptor beta chain was profiled in a study of tumor-infiltrating lymphocytes in primary liver carcinoma. Both RNA and DNA were isolated together from around 18-30 mg of bulk tissue that had not been sorted. Total RNA (roughly 0.45 ug) served as template for TCR beta cDNA synthesis primed by a constant-region primer. A slightly modified ARM-PCR protocol with three nested multiplex PCR rounds produced these TCR beta libraries. TRBV1-TRBV30 forward primers paired with a C-beta reverse primer were used in the first two PCR rounds, which ran roughly 11 cycles each. TCRdb re-analysed the multiplex PCR reads in MiXCR, keeping a single row per CDR3 protein. The table has roughly 91,000 distinct CDR3 sequences, approximately 71% seen once. This CDR3 is built from 15 residues. CDR1 and CDR2 from the germline V gene are MDHEN and SYDVKM. The J segment lost 4 bases and the V segment lost 5 bases, leaving 6 bases of the junction unmatched.

This clonotype was counted between two and nine times. This chain joins TRBV28 and TRBJ1-3, with 9 bases matching TRBD1. The sequence derives from a woman aged 60-75 years with primary liver carcinoma and hepatitis B virus infection. The source material was liver tumor tissue from sampling region 5. Subset: tumor region T5, tumor centre. In DNA, the CDR3 is TGTGCCAGCAGTAGCGGGACAGGGATCGGAAACACCATATATTTT. Translating it yields CASSSGTGIGNTIYF.